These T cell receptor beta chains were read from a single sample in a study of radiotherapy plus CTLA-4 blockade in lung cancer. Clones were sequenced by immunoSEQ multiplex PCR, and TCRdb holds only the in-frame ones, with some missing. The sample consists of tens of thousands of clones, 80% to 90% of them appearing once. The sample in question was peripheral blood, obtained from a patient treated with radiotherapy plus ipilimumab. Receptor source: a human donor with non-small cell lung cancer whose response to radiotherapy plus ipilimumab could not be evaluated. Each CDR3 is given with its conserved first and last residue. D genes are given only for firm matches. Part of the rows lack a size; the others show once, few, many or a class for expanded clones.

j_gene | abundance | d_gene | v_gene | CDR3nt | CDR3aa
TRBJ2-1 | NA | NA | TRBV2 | TGTGCCAGCAGTGGTGGCAGGGAGCAGTTCTTC | CASSGGREQFF
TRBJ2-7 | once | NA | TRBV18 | TGTGCCAGCTCCCCCCAGGGTCGGTTCACGCGCTACGAGCAGTACTTC | CASSPQGRFTRYEQYF
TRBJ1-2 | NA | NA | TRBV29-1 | TGCAGCGTTGAAGACCCGACAGCTTATGGCTACACCTTC | CSVEDPTAYGYTF
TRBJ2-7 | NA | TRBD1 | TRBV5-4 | TGTGCCAGCGGACCTGGGACAGCCACCTACGAGCAGTACTTC | CASGPGTATYEQYF
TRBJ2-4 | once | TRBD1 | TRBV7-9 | TGTGCCAGCAGCCGGGACAGCCTAGCCAAAAACATTCAGTACTTC | CASSRDSLAKNIQYF
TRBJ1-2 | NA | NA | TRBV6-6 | TGTGCCAGCAGTGAGGGGGTTACCTACACCTTC | CASSEGVTYTF
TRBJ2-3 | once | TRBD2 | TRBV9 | TGTGCCAGCAGCGTAGGGGACGGGAGGAGCACAGATACGCAGTATTTT | CASSVGDGRSTDTQYF
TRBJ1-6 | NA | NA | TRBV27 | TGTGCCAGCAGTCAGGGGCCATCCTATAATTCACCCCTCCACTTT | CASSQGPSYNSPLHF
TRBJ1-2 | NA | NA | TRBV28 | TGTGCCAGCACCCGGTCGGGCCTAGGGGATGGCTACACCTTC | CASTRSGLGDGYTF
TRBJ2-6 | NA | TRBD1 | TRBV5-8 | TGTGCCAGCACCCCCGACAGGGGATCGTCTGGGGCCAACGTCCTGACTTTC | CASTPDRGSSGANVLTF
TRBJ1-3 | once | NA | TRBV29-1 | TGCAGCGTTGAAGATTTCGGAACAGGAACAGCCGCTGGGGGAAACACCATATATTTT | CSVEDFGTGTAAGGNTIYF
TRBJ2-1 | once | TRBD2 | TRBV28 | TGTGCCAGCAGTTTATTAGCGGGCGTGCGATTAAACAATGAGCAGTTCTTC | CASSLLAGVRLNNEQFF
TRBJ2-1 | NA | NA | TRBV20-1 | TGCAGTGCTCCAAACAATGAGCAGTTCTTC | CSAPNNEQFF
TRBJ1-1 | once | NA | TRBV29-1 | TGCAGCGTTCGCAGGATGAACACTGAAGCTTTCTTT | CSVRRMNTEAFF
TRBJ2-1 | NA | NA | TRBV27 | TGTGCCAGCAGTCTAAGCCAATACAATGAGCAGTTCTTC | CASSLSQYNEQFF
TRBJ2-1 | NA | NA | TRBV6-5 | TGTGCCAGCAGTTACTCGGCAGGAACCTATGAGCAGTTCTTC | CASSYSAGTYEQFF
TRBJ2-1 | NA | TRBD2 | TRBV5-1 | TGCGCCAGCAGCTCAGGGACTAGCGGGGGTGATGAGCAGTTCTTC | CASSSGTSGGDEQFF
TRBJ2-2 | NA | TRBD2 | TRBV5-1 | TGCGCCAGCAGCTTGAACAGGAGGAGCGGGAGCATGCCCGGGGAGCTGTTTTTT | CASSLNRRSGSMPGELFF
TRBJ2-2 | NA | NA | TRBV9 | TGTGCCAGCAGCCCGCTTTTTAGGGGCCGGAACACCGGGGAGCTGTTTTTT | CASSPLFRGRNTGELFF
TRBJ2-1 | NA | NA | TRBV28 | TGTGCCAGCACCGCCCGCCGGGATGAGCAGTTCTTC | CASTARRDEQFF
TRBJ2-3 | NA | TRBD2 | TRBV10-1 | TGCGCCAGCAGTGGTAGCGGGAGGGCCGAGGTCGCAGATACGCAGTATTTT | CASSGSGRAEVADTQYF
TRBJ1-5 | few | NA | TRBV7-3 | TGTGCCAGCAGCGGACGGGGAACGGGGCCCCAGCATTTT | CASSGRGTGPQHF
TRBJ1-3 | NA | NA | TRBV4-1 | TGCGCCAGCAGCCGAACAGAGACTACCCTCTCTGGAAACACCATATATTTT | CASSRTETTLSGNTIYF
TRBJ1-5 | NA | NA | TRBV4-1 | TGCGCCAGCAGCCCTCGCCCGGCAGGCGTTAGCAATCAGCCCCAGCATTTT | CASSPRPAGVSNQPQHF
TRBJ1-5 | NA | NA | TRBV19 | TGTGCCAGTAGTATTAGTAGACAGATTAGCAATCAGCCCCAGCATTTT | CASSISRQISNQPQHF
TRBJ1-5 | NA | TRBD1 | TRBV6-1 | TGTGCCAGCAGTGACACAGGGGGGAACCAGCCCCAGCATTTT | CASSDTGGNQPQHF